This T cell receptor (beta chain) was obtained from a study of blood T cell repertoires in COVID-19 (dated by TCRdb to about 2020). Study-level background: Collaborator samples came from the United States, Italy and Spain and covered acute and convalescent phases of COVID-19. Where HLA class I and class II types were available, the types were taken from metadata supplied by the sample provider, not from assay-based typing. The material from the prospective study consisted of cDNA or gDNA derived from T cells, B-cell-depleted T cells, or PBMCs. Nearly every sample came with metadata listing a de-identified subject ID, COVID-19 status, age in years and sex. The samples were drawn from the first 160 participants of the ongoing ImmuneRACE study and from roughly 1,300 subjects provided by 6 global collaborators. A freely available public database, intended as a resource for researchers studying the immune response to SARS-CoV-2, is where the repertoires were released. The dataset comprised deeply sampled blood TCRbeta repertoires from subjects exposed to, actively infected with, or recovered from COVID-19.

Each collaborating institution followed its own protocols to collect whole blood in K2EDTA tubes. For TCRbeta analysis, collaborators shipped samples as frozen whole blood, isolated PBMCs, or DNA extracted from either of those sample types. Notes on this clone: Its antigen has not been determined. Its ends do not fully match the called genes, so a read error is possible.

Its CDR3 holds 13 amino acids, cysteine through phenylalanine. The retained sequence is limited to the CDR3, 39 bases, with the frame set at the first base. Here is what the overall study found, with its caveats: The quantity of clinical and demographic metadata differed by source and by participant and was supplied without curation.

The immunoSEQ Assay, a bias-controlled multiplex PCR, was used to amplify TCRbeta CDR3 regions from genomic DNA. Per the source publication's procedure: Within the assay, amplification of reference gene primers was used to estimate how many nucleated cells each sample contained. Sequence reads were collapsed and filtered to measure the absolute abundance of every unique TCRbeta CDR3 rearrangement. For each sample, productive Simpson clonality was calculated by taking the square root of Simpson's diversity index across productive rearrangements. TCRdb took this table from immuneACCESS and kept in-frame rearrangements with V and J called. Such tables lack part of the clones; where checked against another copy, unresolved V genes explain under half of the gap, and the rest is unexplained. That table furnishes V, J and clone size, whereas the DNA furnished D and trimming. The sample records fewer than 80,000 clones, roughly 89% of which are singletons. The ten largest make up 5% to 6% of the sample.

Sequenced input: peripheral blood. The sequence joins TRBV12-3 or TRBV12-4 to TRBJ2-1; TRBD2 is a weak D gene call, 5 bases matching. This receptor was identified in a man between 50 and 59 years old with acute or convalescent COVID-19. The nucleotide sequence reads as follows: TGTGCCAGCAGACTAGATATGGATAGTTACCCCCTCTTC. It is translated as CASRLDMDSYPLF.